Sequencing of this T cell receptor (beta chain) was carried out in a study of T cell responses to AZD1222 COVID-19 vaccine. General study findings and limits: Most donors were white British, females outnumbered males, and clonal diversity was possibly underestimated. Scientists sampled the repertoires only once the peak T cell response had passed.

Comments on this clone: The antigen is not known.

The method was immunoSEQ multiplex PCR; TCRdb's version includes in-frame clones alone and lacks a portion of them. The table has around 150,000 clones, roughly 90% seen once. In germline, CDR1 is LNHDA, CDR2 SQIVND (reference sequence). The CDR3 runs to 15 residues. The ends were cut back, 2 bases at V and 5 bases at J, with 15 bases in the middle. V usage is TRBV19 and J usage is TRBJ1-2, with D tentatively TRBD1 (5 bases). This sequence was found in an adult in good health. The source material was peripheral blood, sampled on day 0 of AZD1222 vaccination. The chain's CDR3 is CASSISGQELYGYTF. As DNA, the CDR3 is TGTGCCAGTAGTATAAGCGGACAAGAACTGTATGGCTACACCTTC.